This section outlines one T cell receptor (beta chain) sequence together with its context. This record comes from a study of blood T cell repertoires in COVID-19. Only in-frame clones appear in the TCRdb table, and some are missing; sequencing was by immunoSEQ multiplex PCR. This sample has a few hundred thousand clones, with roughly nine tenths found just once. Trimming stripped 5 bases from V and 3 bases from J, with 11 bases between. CDR3 length: 13 amino acids. The sequencing sample was made of PBMCs or T cells enriched from blood (not recorded which). The TCR originated in a man aged 25 to 40 who had recovered from COVID-19. The chain employs TRBV12-3 or TRBV12-4 and TRBJ2-7; weak D call: TRBD2 (6 bases). CDR3 region: CASSRDSHYEQYF. CDR3 coding DNA: TGTGCCAGCAGTCGGGACTCACACTACGAGCAGTACTTC.